This T cell receptor (beta chain) originates from a study of blood T cell repertoires in COVID-19. Study-level background: Whether acute or convalescent, the COVID-19 samples came from the United States, Italy and Spain. Sources were T cells, B-cell-depleted T cells, or PBMCs; the material itself was cDNA or gDNA.

Source study methods: Reference gene primer amplification in the assay estimated nucleated cell counts. The data were produced by immunoSEQ multiplex PCR, yet TCRdb's version contains in-frame clones alone and is incomplete. V, J and clone size are those of that table, while D and trimming were read from the DNA. Among a few hundred thousand clones listed, roughly four fifths were seen once. CDR3 size: 16 residues. Germline trimming cut 1 base from V and 7 bases from J; bases unmatched to any gene: 10. Per the germline V gene, CDR1 is LNHDA and CDR2 is SQIVND (reference sequence). Sequences were obtained from peripheral blood. The clonotype comes from a woman between 65 and 79 years old with COVID-19, enrolled during active disease. J is TRBJ1-5 and V is TRBV19; 7 bases are a match to TRBD1. CDR3 in DNA: TGTGCCAGTAGTATAGGGTACCCGACAGGGCCGCAGCCCCAGCATTTT. Amino acid sequence: CASSIGYPTGPQPQHF. The full variable domain, completed using reference TRBV19 and TRBJ1-5, is DGGITQSPKYLFRKEGQNVTLSCEQNLNHDAMYWYRQDPGQGLRLIYYSQIVNDFQKGDIAEGYSVSREKKESFPLTVTSAQKNPTAFYLCASSIGYPTGPQPQHFGDGTRLSIL.